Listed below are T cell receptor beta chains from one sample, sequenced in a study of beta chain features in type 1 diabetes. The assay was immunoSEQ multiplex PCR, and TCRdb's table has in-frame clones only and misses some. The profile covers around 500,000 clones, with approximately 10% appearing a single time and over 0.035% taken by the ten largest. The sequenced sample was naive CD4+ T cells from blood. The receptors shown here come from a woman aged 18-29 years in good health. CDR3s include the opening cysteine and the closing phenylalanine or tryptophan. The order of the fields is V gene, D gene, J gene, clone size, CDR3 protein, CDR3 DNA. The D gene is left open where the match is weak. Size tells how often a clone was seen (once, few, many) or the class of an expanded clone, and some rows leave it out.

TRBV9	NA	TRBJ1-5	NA	CASSVEREEDNQPQHF	TGTGCCAGCAGCGTAGAAAGGGAAGAGGACAATCAGCCCCAGCATTTT
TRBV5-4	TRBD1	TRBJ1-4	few	CASSWDRGSEKLFF	TGTGCCAGCAGCTGGGACAGGGGTAGTGAAAAACTGTTTTTT
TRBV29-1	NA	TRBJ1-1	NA	CSVEDRGVHTEAFF	TGCAGCGTTGAAGATCGGGGGGTGCACACTGAAGCTTTCTTT
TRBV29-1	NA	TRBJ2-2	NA	CSVGGGQGNTGELFF	TGCAGCGTTGGCGGTGGCCAGGGAAACACCGGGGAGCTGTTTTTT
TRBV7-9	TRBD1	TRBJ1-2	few	CASSLSGGNSGYTF	TGTGCCAGCAGCTTATCAGGGGGAAATAGTGGCTACACCTTC
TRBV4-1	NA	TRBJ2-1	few	CASSPLAKYNEQFF	TGCGCCAGCAGCCCCCTAGCGAAATACAATGAGCAGTTCTTC
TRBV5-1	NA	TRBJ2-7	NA	CASSRRPGYEQYF	TGCGCCAGCAGCCGGCGGCCCGGATACGAGCAGTACTTC
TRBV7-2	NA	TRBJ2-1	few	CASSPPSLGGYNEQFF	TGTGCCAGCAGCCCGCCTTCGTTGGGCGGATACAATGAGCAGTTCTTC
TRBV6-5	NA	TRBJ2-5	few	CASSYSGGTQETQYF	TGTGCCAGCAGTTATAGCGGTGGTACTCAAGAGACCCAGTACTTC
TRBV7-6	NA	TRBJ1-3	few	CASSPKSGNTIYF	TGTGCCAGCAGCCCCAAGTCGGGAAACACCATATATTTT
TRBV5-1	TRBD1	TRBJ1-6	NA	CASSFGDRGPSPLHF	TGCGCCAGCAGCTTTGGAGACAGGGGGCCTTCACCCCTCCACTTT
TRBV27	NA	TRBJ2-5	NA	CASSLKAGVETQYF	TGTGCCAGCAGTTTAAAAGCAGGGGTCGAGACCCAGTACTTC
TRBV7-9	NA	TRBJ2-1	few	CASSLPTGGAEQFF	TGTGCCAGCAGCCTCCCAACAGGGGGGGCTGAGCAGTTCTTC
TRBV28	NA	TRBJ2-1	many	CASRSTGRTYNEQFF	TGTGCCAGCCGATCAACAGGGAGGACCTACAATGAGCAGTTCTTC
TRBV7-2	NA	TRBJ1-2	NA	CASSDPRIYGYTF	TGTGCCAGCAGCGATCCGAGGATCTATGGCTACACCTTC
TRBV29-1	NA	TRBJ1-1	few	CSVRVTANTEAFF	TGCAGCGTCCGAGTGACGGCGAACACTGAAGCTTTCTTT
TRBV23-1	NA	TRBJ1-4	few	CASSQSSGNNEKLFF	TGCGCCAGCAGTCAATCTTCGGGGAACAATGAAAAACTGTTTTTT
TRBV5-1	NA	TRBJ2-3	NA	CASSQSDPGSGDTQYF	TGCGCCAGCAGCCAATCGGATCCCGGGAGTGGAGATACGCAGTATTTT
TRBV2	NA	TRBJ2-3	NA	CASRQVADTQYF	TGTGCCAGCAGACAAGTCGCAGATACGCAGTATTTT
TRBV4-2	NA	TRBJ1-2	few	CASSQVYYSYTF	TGTGCCAGCAGCCAAGTTTATTACAGCTACACCTTC
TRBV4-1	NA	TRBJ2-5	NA	CASSQLGVGTQYF	TGCGCCAGCAGCCAATTGGGAGTCGGGACCCAGTACTTC
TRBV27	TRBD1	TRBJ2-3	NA	CASSSPTGQGALDTQYF	TGTGCCAGCAGTTCCCCCACGGGACAGGGGGCCCTAGATACGCAGTATTTT
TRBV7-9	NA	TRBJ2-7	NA	CASTINGRAGSYEQYF	TGTGCCAGCACCATAAACGGCAGGGCTGGGTCCTACGAGCAGTACTTC
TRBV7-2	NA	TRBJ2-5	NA	CASSLDRVEKTQYF	TGTGCCAGCAGCTTAGATAGGGTGGAGAAGACCCAGTACTTC
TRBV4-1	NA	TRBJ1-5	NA	CASSQGGVGNQPQHF	TGCGCCAGCAGCCAAGGGGGGGTGGGCAATCAGCCCCAGCATTTT
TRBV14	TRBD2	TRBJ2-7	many	CASSRASGSPYEQYF	TGTGCCAGCAGCCGAGCTAGCGGGAGCCCCTACGAGCAGTACTTC
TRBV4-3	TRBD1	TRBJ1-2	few	CASSQNGDRVGYTF	TGCGCCAGCAGCCAAAATGGGGACAGGGTCGGCTACACCTTC
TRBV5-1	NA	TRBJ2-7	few	CASSSGPYEQYF	TGCGCCAGCAGCTCGGGGCCGTACGAGCAGTACTTC
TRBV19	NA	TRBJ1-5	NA	CASSIDRSKNQPQHF	TGTGCCAGTAGTATAGATCGGAGCAAAAATCAGCCCCAGCATTTT
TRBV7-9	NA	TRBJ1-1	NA	CASSFLKGMNTEAFF	TGTGCCAGCAGCTTCCTAAAGGGCATGAACACTGAAGCTTTCTTT
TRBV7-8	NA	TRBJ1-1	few	CASSLAAGENTEAFF	TGTGCCAGCAGCTTAGCCGCAGGCGAGAACACTGAAGCTTTCTTT
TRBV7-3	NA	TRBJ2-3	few	CASSQQGGNTQYF	TGTGCCAGCAGCCAACAGGGAGGAAATACGCAGTATTTT
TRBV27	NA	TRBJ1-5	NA	CASTPNWGGGQPQHF	TGTGCCAGCACCCCCAACTGGGGGGGAGGACAGCCCCAGCATTTT
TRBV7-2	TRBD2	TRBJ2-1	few	CASSLGGGGYEQFF	TGTGCCAGCAGCTTAGGAGGCGGGGGATATGAGCAGTTCTTC
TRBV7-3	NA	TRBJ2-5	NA	CASSLEGRGQETQYF	TGTGCCAGCAGCTTAGAAGGGCGAGGACAAGAGACCCAGTACTTC
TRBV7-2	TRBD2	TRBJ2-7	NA	CASSRTSGSYEQYF	TGTGCCAGCAGCAGGACTAGCGGGAGCTACGAGCAGTACTTC
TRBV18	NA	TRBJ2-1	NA	CASSPQTQITTYNEQFF	TGTGCCAGCTCACCACAAACACAAATTACTACCTACAATGAGCAGTTCTTC
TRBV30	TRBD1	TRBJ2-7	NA	CAWSEGAAGRYEQYF	TGTGCCTGGAGTGAGGGGGCCGCCGGACGCTACGAGCAGTACTTC
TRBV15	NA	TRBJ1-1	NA	CATSRAGTMNTEAFF	TGTGCCACCAGCAGAGCCGGGACAATGAACACTGAAGCTTTCTTT
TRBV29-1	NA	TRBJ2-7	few	CSGGIPGYEQYF	TGCAGCGGGGGAATCCCCGGCTACGAGCAGTACTTC
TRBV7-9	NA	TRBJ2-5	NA	CASSLGTVRETQYF	TGTGCCAGCAGCTTGGGAACGGTGAGGGAGACCCAGTACTTC
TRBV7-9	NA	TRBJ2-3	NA	CASSLAVGTDTQYF	TGTGCCAGCAGCTTAGCAGTGGGCACAGATACGCAGTATTTT
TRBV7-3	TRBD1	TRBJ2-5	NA	CASSPGTGVGQETQYF	TGTGCCAGCAGCCCCGGGACAGGGGTTGGACAAGAGACCCAGTACTTC
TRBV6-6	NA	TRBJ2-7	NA	CASSFGQLLEQYF	TGTGCCAGCAGTTTTGGTCAACTTCTCGAGCAGTACTTC
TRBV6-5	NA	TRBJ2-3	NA	CASSLQRATDTQYF	TGTGCCAGCAGTTTGCAGCGGGCCACAGATACGCAGTATTTT
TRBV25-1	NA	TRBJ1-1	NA	CASSAQGIEAFF	TGTGCCAGCAGCGCACAGGGAATCGAAGCTTTCTTT
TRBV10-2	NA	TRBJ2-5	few	CASSEQGRETQYF	TGCGCCAGCAGTGAGCAGGGACGAGAGACCCAGTACTTC
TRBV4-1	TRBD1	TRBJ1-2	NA	CASSRPPGQRNYGYTF	TGCGCCAGCAGCCGCCCCCCGGGACAGCGTAACTATGGCTACACCTTC
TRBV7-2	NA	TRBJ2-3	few	CASSRRVGATDTQYF	TGTGCCAGCAGCCGAAGGGTGGGGGCCACAGATACGCAGTATTTT
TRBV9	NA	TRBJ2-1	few	CASSFGTSVHEQFF	TGTGCCAGCAGCTTTGGGACTTCCGTTCATGAGCAGTTCTTC
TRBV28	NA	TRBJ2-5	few	CASRPTGTETQYF	TGTGCCAGCAGACCTACAGGGACGGAGACCCAGTACTTC
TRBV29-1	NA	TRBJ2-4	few	CSVGVLTAKNIQYF	TGCAGCGTTGGTGTCTTGACCGCCAAAAACATTCAGTACTTC
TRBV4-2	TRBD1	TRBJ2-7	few	CASSQDRDSSYEQYF	TGTGCCAGCAGCCAAGATCGGGACAGCTCCTACGAGCAGTACTTC
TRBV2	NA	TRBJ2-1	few	CASSESGSHNEQFF	TGTGCCAGCAGTGAATCTGGTTCCCACAATGAGCAGTTCTTC
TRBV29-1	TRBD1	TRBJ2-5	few	CSVRGTGRETQYF	TGCAGCGTTCGCGGGACAGGGAGAGAGACCCAGTACTTC
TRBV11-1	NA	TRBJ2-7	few	CASSWQAGPTYEQYF	TGTGCCAGCAGCTGGCAGGCGGGACCCACCTACGAGCAGTACTTC
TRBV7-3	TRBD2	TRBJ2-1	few	CASSYQGLAERGEQFF	TGTGCCAGCAGCTACCAGGGACTAGCGGAGAGAGGTGAGCAGTTCTTC
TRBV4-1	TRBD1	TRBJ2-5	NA	CASSRDRAETQYF	TGCGCCAGCAGTCGAGACAGGGCAGAGACCCAGTACTTC